This T cell receptor (beta chain) came from a study of CD8+CD57+ T cells in acquired aplastic anemia (dated by TCRdb to about 2018). About the investigation overall: DNA extracted from sorted CD4+ and CD8+ cells had a mean of approximately 3.4 ug, with a range of 0.2 to 27.4 ug. CD8+CD57+ expansion was defined as a frequency above the mean frequency observed in healthy subjects. Summary of the overall study and its limitations: Although roughly 30 CD8+ CDR3 sequences were shared by patients and controls, these sequences appeared highly expressed in patients and within the immunodominant clones of patients. Between patients and healthy controls, no significant difference in CD8+ Simpson's diversity was found (P=0.060).

A remark on this clonotype: Its antigen is unknown. Base qualities are not at hand, and no much larger clone is one base apart.

Genomic DNA served as template for TCR beta VDJ combination and CDR3 sequence profiling. An Illumina HiSeq 2000 was used for TCR repertoire sequencing. The study's processing was this. Repertoires were assessed using TRBV/TRBJ rearrangement plots, CDR3 size and DJ length profiles, and Simpson's diversity index. The most abundant DNA sequence in the deep sequencing data was taken as the immunodominant clone. CDR3 amino acid sequences were screened for sharing across subjects and were compared with published repertoires and the VDJdb database. Starting from the raw public reads, TCRdb applied fastp trimming at Q25, assembled clones with MiXCR and retained in-frame beta chains. Identical CDR3 proteins give one entry, which carries the most common genes and DNA. What appears here as the V and J calls and clone size reflects TCRdb's work, not the paper's. This sample gives 150,000 or so distinct CDR3 sequences in total; less than 50% of them show up just once. More than 30% of the sample is held by the ten biggest clonotypes.

Patients chosen for sequencing had shown expansion of CD8+CD57+ cells by flow cytometry. Every patient had a diagnosis of severe acquired aplastic anemia based on International Study of Aplastic Anemia and Agranulocytosis and Camitta criteria. No patient had received any therapy when blood was sampled. The study deep-sequenced TCR repertoires of sorted CD4+ and CD8+ blood T cells from severe aplastic anemia patients and healthy subjects. Patients were enrolled in the USA under clinicaltrials.gov protocols 00001620, 01623167, 00001397, 00071045, 00081523 and 00961064. Ficoll-Paque density gradient centrifugation was used to isolate peripheral blood mononuclear cells. CD4+ and CD8+ T cells were sorted by FACS or magnetic beads before DNA extraction. V is reduced by 6 bases and J by 1 base, leaving a spacing of 12 bases between them. CDR1 and CDR2, per the germline V gene, are WSHSY and SAAADI. From the cysteine up to the phenylalanine, the CDR3 has a length of 14 residues. Solely the CDR3 DNA is kept, with 42 bases framed from the first base.

This TCR was sampled from a human donor with aplastic anemia. Here the chain combines TRBV10-2 and TRBJ1-1; the D segment cannot be called with confidence. What was sequenced was sorted CD4+, CD8+, or CD8+CD57+ T cells (not recorded which) from PBMCs. The CDR3 reads CASRDPRENTEAFF. The nucleotide sequence is TGCGCCAGCAGAGACCCACGAGAGAACACTGAAGCTTTCTTT.